A selection of T cell receptor beta chains follows, all from one sample in a study of blood T cell repertoires in COVID-19. Sequencing used immunoSEQ multiplex PCR; TCRdb keeps in-frame clones, though not all of them. The table includes 150,000 to 200,000 clones, 80% detected once. Sequenced input: PBMCs or T cells enriched from blood (not recorded which). The receptors come from a man between 60 and 75 years old who had been exposed to COVID-19. Each CDR3 is given with its conserved first and last residue. A D gene is named only where the DNA matches it firmly. Expanded clones are given a class, and other clones once, few, many or no size at all.

j_gene | abundance | v_gene | d_gene | CDR3aa | CDR3nt
TRBJ1-6 | NA | TRBV7-2 | TRBD1 | CASSLGGQVNSPLHF | TGTGCCAGCAGCTTAGGGGGACAGGTGAATTCACCCCTCCACTTT
TRBJ1-2 | NA | TRBV27 | NA | CASSLNERGTSGYTF | TGTGCCAGCAGTTTAAATGAACGGGGGACGAGCGGCTACACCTTC
TRBJ2-1 | few | TRBV14 | NA | CASSQVVEQFF | TGTGCCAGCAGCCAAGTCGTTGAGCAGTTCTTC
TRBJ1-3 | NA | TRBV6-1 | NA | CASSEPLTGPSGNTIYF | TGTGCCAGCAGTGAACCCCTTACAGGCCCTTCGGGAAACACCATATATTTT
TRBJ2-7 | few | TRBV11-2 | TRBD1 | CASSRFGTGGSYEQYF | TGTGCCAGCAGCCGCTTCGGGACAGGGGGGTCCTACGAGCAGTACTTC
TRBJ1-1 | NA | TRBV5-4 | TRBD1 | CASSSSGGTPEAFF | TGTGCCAGCAGCTCGTCAGGGGGCACTCCCGAAGCTTTCTTT
TRBJ2-1 | NA | TRBV4-2 | TRBD2 | CASSQPRLAGGEYNEQFF | TGTGCCAGCAGCCAACCACGACTAGCGGGAGGAGAATACAATGAGCAGTTCTTC
TRBJ2-1 | few | TRBV5-1 | TRBD2 | CASSPHLAGGYNEQFF | TGCGCCAGCAGTCCTCACCTAGCGGGAGGGTACAATGAGCAGTTCTTC
TRBJ2-1 | NA | TRBV30 | TRBD2 | CAWSGLAGYEQFF | TGTGCCTGGTCGGGACTAGCGGGATATGAGCAGTTCTTC
TRBJ2-7 | NA | TRBV7-2 | TRBD2 | CASTNGGLAGSYEQYF | TGTGCCAGCACTAACGGGGGACTAGCGGGCTCCTACGAGCAGTACTTC
TRBJ1-6 | NA | TRBV19 | NA | CASRGEGFSPLHF | TGTGCCAGTAGAGGGGAAGGGTTTTCACCCCTCCACTTT
TRBJ2-3 | NA | TRBV11-2 | NA | CASSLQPGKTDTQYF | TGTGCCAGCAGCTTACAACCAGGGAAAACAGATACGCAGTATTTT
TRBJ1-6 | few | TRBV13 | TRBD1 | CASSPTGEVRNSPLHF | TGTGCCAGCAGCCCGACAGGGGAAGTTCGTAATTCACCCCTCCACTTT
TRBJ2-2 | NA | TRBV6-5 | NA | CASSYSRTQGELFF | TGTGCCAGCAGTTACTCGAGGACTCAGGGGGAGCTGTTTTTT
TRBJ2-3 | NA | TRBV11-2 | TRBD1 | CASSVDRGRGADTQYF | TGTGCCAGCAGCGTAGACAGGGGGCGAGGGGCAGATACGCAGTATTTT
TRBJ2-5 | NA | TRBV19 | TRBD1 | CASRGQGVAQYF | TGTGCCAGTAGGGGACAGGGGGTAGCCCAGTACTTC
TRBJ1-1 | NA | TRBV5-1 | NA | CASSLGVQGNTEAFF | TGCGCCAGCAGCTTGGGGGTCCAGGGTAACACTGAAGCTTTCTTT
TRBJ2-1 | NA | TRBV4-1 | NA | CASSPSRSYNEQFF | TGCGCCAGCAGCCCTTCCCGCTCCTACAATGAGCAGTTCTTC
TRBJ1-3 | NA | TRBV19 | NA | CASRRDSGNTIYF | TGTGCCAGTAGGCGGGACTCTGGAAACACCATATATTTT
TRBJ1-2 | NA | TRBV4-3 | TRBD1 | CASSQDGTESYGYTF | TGCGCCAGCAGCCAAGACGGGACAGAGAGCTATGGCTACACCTTC
TRBJ2-3 | NA | TRBV7-2 | TRBD2 | CASSLYLAGTDTQYF | TGTGCCAGCAGCTTATATCTAGCGGGCACAGATACGCAGTATTTT
TRBJ2-5 | NA | TRBV19 | NA | CASSVIGGISETQYF | TGTGCCAGTAGTGTTATCGGCGGGATCTCTGAGACCCAGTACTTC
TRBJ2-2 | NA | TRBV9 | TRBD2 | CASSERASGANTGELFF | TGTGCCAGCAGCGAGAGGGCTAGCGGCGCGAACACCGGGGAGCTGTTTTTT